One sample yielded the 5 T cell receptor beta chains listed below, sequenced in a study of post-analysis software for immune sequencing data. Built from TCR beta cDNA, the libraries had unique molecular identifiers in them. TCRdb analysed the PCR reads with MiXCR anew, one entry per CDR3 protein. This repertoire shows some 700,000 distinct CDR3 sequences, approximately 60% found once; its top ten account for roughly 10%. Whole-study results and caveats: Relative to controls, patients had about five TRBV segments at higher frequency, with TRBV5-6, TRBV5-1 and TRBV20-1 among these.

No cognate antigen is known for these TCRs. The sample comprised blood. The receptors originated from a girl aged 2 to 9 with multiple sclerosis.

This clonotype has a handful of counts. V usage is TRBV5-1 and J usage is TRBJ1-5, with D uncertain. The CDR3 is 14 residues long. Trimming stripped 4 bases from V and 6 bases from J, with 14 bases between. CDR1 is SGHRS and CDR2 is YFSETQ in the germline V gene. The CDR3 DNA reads TGCGCCAGCAGCCAGGACGGGAATGGTCAGCCCCAGCATTTT. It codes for CASSQDGNGQPQHF.

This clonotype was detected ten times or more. The CDR3 is CASSVGQSTDTQYF. The CDR3 DNA is TGTGCCAGCAGCGTAGGACAGAGCACAGATACGCAGTATTTT. The rearrangement links TRBV9 to TRBJ2-3, with TRBD1 as a possible D gene (5 bases). Germline CDR1 is SGDLS and CDR2 is YYNGEE. The length of the CDR3 is 14 residues. Trimming left V 0 bases short and J 0 bases short, with 5 bases between.

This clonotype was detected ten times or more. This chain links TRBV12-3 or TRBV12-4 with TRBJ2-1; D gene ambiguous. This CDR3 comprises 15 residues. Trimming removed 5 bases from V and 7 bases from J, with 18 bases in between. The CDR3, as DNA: TGTGCCAGCAGTCCCCGGACCCTCCCTCGGAATGAGCAGTTCTTC. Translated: CASSPRTLPRNEQFF.

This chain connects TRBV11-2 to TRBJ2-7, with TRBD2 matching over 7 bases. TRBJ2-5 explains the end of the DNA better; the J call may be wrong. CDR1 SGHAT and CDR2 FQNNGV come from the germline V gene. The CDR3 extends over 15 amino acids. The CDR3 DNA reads TGTGCCAGCAGCTTAGCGGCTAGCGGAAAAGAGACCCAGTACTTC. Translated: CASSLAASGKETQYF.

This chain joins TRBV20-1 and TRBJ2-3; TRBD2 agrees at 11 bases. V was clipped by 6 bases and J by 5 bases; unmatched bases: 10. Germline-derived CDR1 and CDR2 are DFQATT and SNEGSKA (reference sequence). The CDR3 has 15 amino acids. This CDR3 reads CSATGSGRAEDTQYF. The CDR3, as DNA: TGCAGTGCCACGGGTAGCGGGAGGGCCGAAGATACGCAGTATTTT.